A single sample is the source of the 24 T cell receptor beta chains below, sequenced in a study of cytomegalovirus exposure and HLA in healthy donors. PCR used 60 Vbeta primers and 13 Jbeta primers. Profiling relied on immunoSEQ multiplex PCR, and the TCRdb table lists in-frame clones only, not all of them. This sample carries roughly 51,000 clones, with under 2.5% going to the ten biggest clones. Material: PBMCs. The receptor source for this set is a woman aged 40 to 50 in good health and CMV-seronegative.

To note about this clone: At one end, the junction sequence differs from germline, possibly due to a read error. The genes are TRBV7-7 and TRBJ2-5, with D hard to call. There are 14 residues in the CDR3. CDR1 and CDR2 from the germline V gene are SSHAT and FNYEAQ (reference sequence). The CDR3 bases are TGTGCTAGCAGCTTAGGAGCAATCCAAGAGACCCAGTACTTC. It yields the protein CASSLGAIQETQYF.

The gene calls are TRBV19 and TRBJ2-1; a weak D match, TRBD1 (9 bases). This CDR3 contains 18 residues. CDR1 LNHDA and CDR2 SQIVND come from the germline V gene (reference sequence). Trimming stripped 5 bases from V and 0 bases from J, with 20 bases between. The CDR3, as DNA: TGTGCCAGTAGTCACTCCCGGGGGGGACAGGGCTCCTACAATGAGCAGTTCTTC. This encodes CASSHSRGGQGSYNEQFF.

The V and J genes are TRBV4-2 and TRBJ2-5; D gene unclear. The CDR3 loop spans 13 amino acids. Trimming removed 0 bases at V and 4 bases at J, with 6 bases between. Germline V gene data show CDR1 as LGHNA and CDR2 as YNFKEQ. The chain's CDR3 is CASSQDGRETQYF. In nucleotides, the CDR3 is TGTGCCAGCAGCCAAGATGGTAGAGAGACCCAGTACTTC.

V usage is TRBV6-1 and J usage is TRBJ2-7, with 15 bases identical to TRBD2. Germline CDR1 MNHNS, CDR2 SASEGT. V shed 0 bases and J 9 bases; nucleotides not matched to a gene: 6. The CDR3 is 16 residues long. CDR3 protein: CASSEARTSGRGGQYF. Here the CDR3 DNA reads TGTGCCAGCAGTGAAGCGAGGACTAGCGGGAGGGGCGGGCAGTACTTC.

V usage is TRBV6-1 and J usage is TRBJ1-2; the match to TRBD1 covers 7 bases. The V gene end was trimmed by 6 bases and the J gene end by 1 base; junction bases not matched to a gene: 8. The CDR3 is 15 residues long. Germline CDR1 and CDR2: MNHNS and SASEGT. The CDR3: CASRRTGEGNYGYTF. CDR3 bases: TGTGCCAGCAGAAGAACAGGGGAAGGTAACTATGGCTACACCTTC.

The rearrangement joins TRBV6-1 to TRBJ2-1; tentative D call: TRBD1 (5 bases). The CDR3 consists of 15 residues. Germline-derived CDR1 and CDR2 are MNHNS and SASEGT. V gave up 2 bases and J gave up 2 bases, with 10 bases separating them. Here the CDR3 reads CASSELGQPYNEQFF. The CDR3 nucleotides are TGTGCCAGCAGTGAATTGGGGCAGCCCTACAATGAGCAGTTCTTC.

The CDR3 reads CASSQAGTSGDEQYF. Written as DNA, the CDR3 is TGCGCCAGCAGCCAAGCCGGGACAAGCGGCGACGAGCAGTACTTC. The V gene is TRBV4-1, the J gene TRBJ2-7; D perhaps matches TRBD1 (6 bases). The CDR3 consists of 15 residues. CDR1 and CDR2 (germline): MGHRA, YSYEKL. Trimming took 1 base from V and 5 from J, leaving 15 bases between them.

The chain has TRBV7-6 and TRBJ2-1; 10 bases are a match to TRBD1. The CDR3 runs to 15 residues. J lost 5 bases, V lost 1 base, and 2 bases had no gene match. Germline CDR1 reads SGHVS; CDR2 reads FNYEAQ. The CDR3 DNA follows: TGTGCCAGCAGCTTAGGGACAGGGGGGGACAATGAGCAGTTCTTC. Translation gives CASSLGTGGDNEQFF.

This chain joins TRBV6-1 and TRBJ2-7; D call uncertain. Trimming stripped 6 bases from V and 3 bases from J, with 12 bases between. The CDR3 has 13 amino acids. Germline values: CDR1 MNHNS, CDR2 SASEGT. CDR3: CASRAVGIYEQYF. The CDR3, as DNA: TGTGCCAGCAGGGCGGTAGGTATCTACGAGCAGTACTTC.

This chain joins TRBV10-2 and TRBJ2-7, with TRBD2 as a possible D gene (5 bases). Germline V lookup: CDR1 WSHSY, CDR2 SAAADI. V was shortened by 7 bases and J by 0 bases, with 13 bases between the two germline ends. CDR3 length: 14 residues. CDR3 protein: CASMRERGSYEQYF. The DNA for the CDR3 is TGCGCCAGCATGAGGGAACGGGGCTCCTACGAGCAGTACTTC.

The genes are TRBV6-6 and TRBJ2-5; D is unresolved. This CDR3 has 11 residues. Germline CDR1 and CDR2: MNHNY and SVGAGI (reference sequence). With 5 bases removed from V and 5 bases from J, the gap between germline ends came to 6 bases. This chain's CDR3 is CASSLGETQYF. The CDR3 DNA sequence: TGTGCCAGCAGTCTCGGTGAGACCCAGTACTTC.

The V and J genes are TRBV7-2 and TRBJ2-7; the match to TRBD1 covers 11 bases. The J segment lost 4 bases and the V segment lost 6 bases, leaving 8 bases of the junction unmatched. Germline V lookup: CDR1 SGHTA, CDR2 FQGNSA. The CDR3 is 15 residues long. The CDR3 sequence: CASSSRTGGNYEQYF. The CDR3 bases are TGTGCCAGCAGTTCGCGGACAGGGGGCAATTACGAGCAGTACTTC. The complete variable domain, with remaining parts taken from reference TRBV7-2 and TRBJ2-7, reads GAGVSQSPSNKVTEKGKDVELRCDPISGHTALYWYRQSLGQGLEFLIYFQGNSAPDKSGLPSDRFSAERTGGSVSTLTIQRTQQEDSAVYLCASSSRTGGNYEQYFGPGTRLTVT.

This chain uses TRBV5-1 with TRBJ2-5, with D possibly being TRBD1 (5 bases). Trimming left V 5 bases short and J 5 bases short, with 7 bases between. The CDR3 is made up of 11 amino acids. Germline CDR1 reads SGHRS; CDR2 reads YFSETQ. CDR3 in amino acids: CASRQEETQYF. DNA of the CDR3: TGCGCCAGCAGACAGGAGGAGACCCAGTACTTC.

The chain links TRBV7-3 to TRBJ1-1; D remains unclear. The CDR3 totals 13 residues. Germline CDR1 SGHTA, CDR2 FQGTGA. The V gene lost 2 bases and the J gene lost 2 bases, with 6 bases spanning the gap. CDR3 nucleotide sequence: TGTGCCAGCAGCTTATCACAAAACACTGAAGCTTTCTTT. Its translation is CASSLSQNTEAFF.

The chain joins TRBV19 to TRBJ1-1, with TRBD1 matching over 7 bases. CDR3 size: 16 residues. The germline gives CDR1 LNHDA, CDR2 SQIVND (reference sequence). The J segment lost 0 bases and the V segment lost 5 bases, leaving 9 bases of the junction unmatched. CDR3 coding DNA: TGTGCCAGTAGTCCGGACCTGGGACAGTTGAACACTGAAGCTTTCTTT. Translated, it gives CASSPDLGQLNTEAFF.

On this clone: The germline gene is not matched at one end of the junction; a read error may be the cause. The chain couples TRBV18 to TRBJ1-3; TRBD1 might be the D (6 bases). This CDR3 comprises 15 residues. The germline CDR1 and CDR2 sequences are KGHSH and LQKENI. This CDR3 is CASSSPGGPGNTIYF. As DNA, the CDR3 is TGTGCCAGCTCATCACCGGGGGGGCCTGGAAACACCATATATTTT.

The V call is TRBV7-8, the J call TRBJ1-1; possibly TRBD1 for D (5 bases). Germline CDR1 reads SGHVS; CDR2 reads FQNEAQ. CDR3 size: 15 residues. Trimming shortened V by 5 bases and J by 4 bases, and 17 bases separated the two germline ends. The DNA of the CDR3 is TGTGCCAGCAGCCCCCGACCAGGGTCAGGCACTGAAGCTTTCTTT. It encodes CASSPRPGSGTEAFF.

The rearrangement links TRBV2 to TRBJ1-1; D is ambiguous. V shed 6 bases and J shed 4 bases, with 18 bases lying between them. CDR1 is SNHLY and CDR2 is FYNNEI in the germline V gene. The CDR3 has 15 residues. In DNA form, the CDR3 reads TGTGCCAGCAGCCAGACCGGGTTTATGAGCACTGAAGCTTTCTTT. As protein: CASSQTGFMSTEAFF.

This sequence joins TRBV6-5 and TRBJ1-3; no reliable D call. The CDR3 spans 14 residues. Between the trimmed V and J ends, which lost 5 bases and 0 bases, there was a span of 8 bases. The germline gives CDR1 MNHEY, CDR2 SVGAGI. Here the CDR3 DNA reads TGTGCCAGCAGTACAGTCCGCTCTGGAAACACCATATATTTT. This codes for CASSTVRSGNTIYF.

The chain employs TRBV19 and TRBJ2-6; tentative D call: TRBD1 (6 bases). CDR3 length: 14 residues. The germline CDR1 and CDR2 sequences are LNHDA and SQIVND (reference sequence). Deletions cut 8 bases from V and 1 base from J, with 9 bases between. The CDR3 here is CASLQGSGANVLTF. The CDR3, as DNA: TGTGCCAGTTTGCAGGGGTCTGGGGCCAACGTCCTGACTTTC. Full variable domain (remainder filled in from reference TRBV19 and TRBJ2-6): DGGITQSPKYLFRKEGQNVTLSCEQNLNHDAMYWYRQDPGQGLRLIYYSQIVNDFQKGDIAEGYSVSREKKESFPLTVTSAQKNPTAFYLCASLQGSGANVLTFGAGSRLTVL.

J is TRBJ2-7 and V is TRBV5-1; maybe TRBD2 (5 bases). CDR1 SGHRS and CDR2 YFSETQ come from the germline V gene. V gave up 5 bases and J gave up 3 bases, with 9 bases separating them. This CDR3 region has 12 residues. The DNA for the CDR3 is TGCGCCAGCAGATCCGGGGACTACGAGCAGTACTTC. This sequence encodes CASRSGDYEQYF. Combining the CDR3 with reference TRBV5-1 and TRBJ2-7 gives the whole variable domain KAGVTQTPRYLIKTRGQQVTLSCSPISGHRSVSWYQQTPGQGLQFLFEYFSETQRNKGNFPGRFSGRQFSNSRSEMNVSTLELGDSALYLCASRSGDYEQYFGPGTRLTVT.

The gene calls are TRBV6-5 and TRBJ1-2, with 12 positions matching TRBD1. CDR3 size: 14 residues. In germline, CDR1 is MNHEY, CDR2 SVGAGI. V lost 6 bases to trimming and J lost 4 bases; unmatched junction nucleotides: 3. DNA of the CDR3: TGTGCCAGCAGGGGGACAGGGGGCGGCTATGGCTACACCTTC. Amino acids: CASRGTGGGYGYTF.

V is TRBV6-6 and J is TRBJ1-5, with D hard to call. Deletions cut 6 bases from V and 6 bases from J, with 6 bases between. CDR3 length equals 11 residues. Per germline, CDR1 MNHNY and CDR2 SVGAGI (reference sequence). The CDR3: CASRGVQPQHF. The DNA for the CDR3 is TGTGCCAGCAGGGGAGTTCAGCCCCAGCATTTT.

Measured by frequency, this clone is medium-sized. The rearrangement uses TRBV4-3 and TRBJ2-3, with TRBD2 identical over 9 bases. The CDR3 spans 14 residues. The V and J ends lost 2 bases and 6 bases, in that order; junction bases with no gene match: 3. Germline CDR1 is LGHNA and CDR2 is YSLEER. CDR3 sequence reads: CASSQPGTSDTQYF. The CDR3, as DNA: TGCGCCAGCAGCCAACCTGGGACTAGCGATACGCAGTATTTT.